The T cell receptor (beta chain) described here comes from a study of blood T cell repertoires in COVID-19. Per the original methods: Amplified reference gene primers provided the basis for estimating nucleated cell counts. TCRdb keeps only in-frame clones here, not all; method: immunoSEQ multiplex PCR. V and J calls and clone size are given by that table; D and trimming were obtained from the DNA. The sample contains about 330,000 clones, 87% of which appear only once. Trimming cost V 4 bases and J 8 bases, with 14 bases left between them. The CDR3 has 12 amino acids. Looked up from germline, CDR1 is SQVTM and CDR2 is ANQGSEA. Participant reports of clinical history set cohort assignment. Recovered Cohort 3 donors showed two negative PCRs, clearance, or symptom resolution.

The TCR was taken from a woman aged 25-40 years who had recovered from COVID-19. Specimen: PBMCs or T cells enriched from blood (not recorded which). The rearrangement joins TRBV29-1 to TRBJ1-2, with D perhaps TRBD1 (5 bases). Here the CDR3 reads CSVVVGERGYTF. The CDR3 nucleotides read TGCAGCGTTGTAGTAGGGGAACGAGGCTACACCTTC.